This T cell receptor (beta chain) derives from a study of shared clonotypes between healthy human individuals. Sequencing was performed with immunoSEQ multiplex PCR; in TCRdb, only in-frame clones are kept and a portion is missing. The sample lists more than 450,000 clones, around 74% occurring once. The TCR sequence derives from a woman aged 40 to 50 in good health. Some clones in this sample may be carry-over from other donors' samples. Sequences were obtained from PBMCs.

DNA of the CDR3: TGCGCCAGCAGCCAAAGGACTAGCGGCAATGAGCAGTTCTTC. This gives the protein CASSQRTSGNEQFF. The V call is TRBV4-1, the J call TRBJ2-1; 10 bases are shared with TRBD2. CDR3 size: 14 residues. Per the germline V gene, CDR1 is MGHRA and CDR2 is YSYEKL. The V segment lost 2 bases and the J segment 6 bases; nucleotides outside the gene matches: 1.